This T cell receptor beta chain derives from a study of blood T cell repertoires in COVID-19. Overall study context: Material from acute and convalescent COVID-19 was sourced from the United States, Italy and Spain. PBMCs, B-cell-depleted T cells, or T cells provided the cDNA or gDNA that made up the material.

Germline CDR1 and CDR2: MDHEN and SYDVKM. This CDR3 is 14 amino acids long. The V gene lost 6 bases and the J gene lost 2 bases, with 12 bases spanning the gap. In the authors' methods: Reference gene primer amplification gave nucleated cell count estimates. Sequenced by immunoSEQ multiplex PCR; TCRdb stores in-frame clones only, minus some. V and J calls plus clone size are reproduced from that table; the DNA served to infer D and trimming. The sample has some 150,000 clones, about 90% seen once. Source material: peripheral blood. The chain couples TRBV28 to TRBJ2-3, with TRBD2 as a possible D gene (7 bases). This sequence originates from a man aged 50-60 years with acute or convalescent COVID-19. CDR3 residues: CASRGGTFTDTQYF. CDR3 coding DNA: TGTGCCAGCAGGGGGGGGACATTCACAGATACGCAGTATTTT.